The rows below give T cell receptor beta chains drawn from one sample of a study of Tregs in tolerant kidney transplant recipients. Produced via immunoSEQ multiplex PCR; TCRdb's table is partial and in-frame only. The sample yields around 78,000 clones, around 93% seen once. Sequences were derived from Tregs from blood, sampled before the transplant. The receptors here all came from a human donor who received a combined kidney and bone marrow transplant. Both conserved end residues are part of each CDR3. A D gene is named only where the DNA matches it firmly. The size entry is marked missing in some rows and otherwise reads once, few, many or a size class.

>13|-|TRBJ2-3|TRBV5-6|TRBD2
CASSLGLGTSVYF
TGTGCCAGCAGCTTGGGACTCGGGACTAGCGTGTATTTT
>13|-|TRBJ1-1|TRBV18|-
CATTSGGKTEAFF
TGTGCCACAACGAGTGGGGGGAAGACTGAAGCTTTCTTT
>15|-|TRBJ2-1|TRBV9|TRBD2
CASSASGATYNEQFF
TGTGCCAGCAGCGCTAGCGGGGCCACCTACAATGAGCAGTTCTTC
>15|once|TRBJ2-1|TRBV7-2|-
CASSFSGSSYNEQFF
TGTGCCAGCAGCTTTAGCGGAAGCTCCTACAATGAGCAGTTCTTC
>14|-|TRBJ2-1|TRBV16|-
CASSRTSHGGEQFF
TGTGCCAGCAGCAGGACCTCTCACGGGGGTGAGCAGTTCTTC
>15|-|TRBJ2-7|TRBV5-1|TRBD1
CASSLNPGQLAEQYF
TGCGCCAGCAGCTTGAACCCGGGACAGTTGGCCGAGCAGTACTTC
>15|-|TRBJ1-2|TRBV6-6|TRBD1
CASSYTGQGANGYTF
TGTGCCAGCAGTTACACCGGACAGGGGGCCAATGGCTACACCTTC
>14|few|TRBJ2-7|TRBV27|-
CASSPRTDPYEQYF
TGTGCCAGCAGTCCGAGGACAGATCCCTACGAGCAGTACTTC
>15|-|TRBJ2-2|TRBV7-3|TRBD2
CASSPVAGVTGELFF
TGTGCCAGCAGCCCCGTAGCGGGAGTCACCGGGGAGCTGTTTTTT
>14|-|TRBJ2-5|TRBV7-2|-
CASSLGGSQETQYF
TGTGCCAGCAGCTTAGGGGGATCCCAAGAGACCCAGTACTTC
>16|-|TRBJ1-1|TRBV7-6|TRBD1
CASSHERTGGDTEAFF
TGTGCCAGCAGCCACGAAAGGACAGGGGGGGACACTGAAGCTTTCTTT
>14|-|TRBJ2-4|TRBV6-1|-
CASSEPVAKNIQYF
TGTGCCAGCAGTGAACCGGTAGCCAAAAACATTCAGTACTTC
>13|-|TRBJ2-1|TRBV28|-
CASVRNLGNEQFF
TGTGCCAGCGTCAGGAATCTTGGGAATGAGCAGTTCTTC
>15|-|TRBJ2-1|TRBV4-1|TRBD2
CASSPTSGRWHEQFF
TGCGCCAGCAGCCCGACTAGCGGGAGGTGGCATGAGCAGTTCTTC
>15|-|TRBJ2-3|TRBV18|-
CASSPLRASTDTQYF
TGTGCCAGCTCACCCCTTCGTGCTAGCACAGATACGCAGTATTTT
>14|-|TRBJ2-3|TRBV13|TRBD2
CASSGDYRTDTQYF
TGTGCCAGCTCGGGGGACTACCGCACAGATACGCAGTATTTT
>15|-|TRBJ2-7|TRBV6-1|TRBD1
CASRDSGTDSYEQYF
TGTGCCAGCAGAGACTCCGGGACAGACTCCTACGAGCAGTACTTC
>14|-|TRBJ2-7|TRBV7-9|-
CASSLGRGAHEQYF
TGTGCCAGCAGCTTAGGGAGGGGAGCCCACGAGCAGTACTTC
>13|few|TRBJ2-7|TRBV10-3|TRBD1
CAIRGTGNYEQYF
TGTGCCATCAGGGGGACAGGAAACTACGAGCAGTACTTC
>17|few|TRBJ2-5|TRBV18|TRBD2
CASSPGRGRENQETQYF
TGTGCCAGCTCACCAGGGCGCGGGCGGGAGAACCAAGAGACCCAGTACTTC
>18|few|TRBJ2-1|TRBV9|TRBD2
CASSVVGLAGEGDNEQFF
TGTGCCAGCAGCGTAGTAGGACTAGCGGGAGAAGGGGACAATGAGCAGTTCTTC
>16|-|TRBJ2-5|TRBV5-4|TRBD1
CASSLGGTGVQETQYF
TGTGCCAGCAGCTTGGGGGGGACAGGGGTCCAAGAGACCCAGTACTTC
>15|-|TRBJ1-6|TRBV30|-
CAWTMTGQVNSPLHF
TGTGCCTGGACCATGACGGGACAAGTGAATTCACCCCTCCACTTT
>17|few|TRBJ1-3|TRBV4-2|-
CASSQVPPGLGKNTIYF
TGTGCCAGCAGCCAAGTCCCTCCCGGACTCGGCAAAAACACCATATATTTT
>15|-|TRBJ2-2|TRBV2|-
CASSERAGNTGELFF
TGTGCCAGCAGTGAAAGAGCGGGGAACACCGGGGAGCTGTTTTTT
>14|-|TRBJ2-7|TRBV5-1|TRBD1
CASSPLDREPEQYF
TGCGCCAGCAGCCCCTTAGACAGGGAACCCGAGCAGTACTTC
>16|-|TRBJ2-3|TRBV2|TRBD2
CASSWTSGSKTDTQYF
TGTGCCAGCAGTTGGACTAGCGGGAGTAAAACAGATACGCAGTATTTT
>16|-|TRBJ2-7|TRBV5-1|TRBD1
CASSLFGGGQGYEQYF
TGCGCCAGCAGCTTGTTCGGGGGTGGACAGGGATACGAGCAGTACTTC
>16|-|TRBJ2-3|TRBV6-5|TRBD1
CASSYHGTGGPDTQYF
TGTGCCAGCAGTTACCACGGGACAGGGGGCCCAGATACGCAGTATTTT
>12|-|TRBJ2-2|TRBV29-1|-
CSVERGTGELFF
TGCAGCGTTGAAAGAGGGACCGGGGAGCTGTTTTTT
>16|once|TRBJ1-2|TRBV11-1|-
CASSSGLDSVNYGYTF
TGTGCCAGCAGCTCAGGTCTGGACAGTGTTAACTATGGCTACACCTTC
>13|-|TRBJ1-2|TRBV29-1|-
CSVEPWLNYGYTF
TGCAGCGTTGAACCATGGCTGAACTATGGCTACACCTTC
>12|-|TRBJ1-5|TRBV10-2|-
CASSESMGPPVF
TGCGCCAGCAGTGAGTCTATGGGCCCTCCCGTTTTT
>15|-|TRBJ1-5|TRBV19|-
CASMAVGGSNQPQHF
TGTGCCAGTATGGCGGTAGGGGGTAGCAATCAGCCCCAGCATTTT
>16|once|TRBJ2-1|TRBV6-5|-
CASSYSAVSSYNEQFF
TGTGCCAGCAGTTATAGTGCGGTGAGCTCCTACAATGAGCAGTTCTTC
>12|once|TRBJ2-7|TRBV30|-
CAWSGTAYEQYF
TGTGCCTGGAGTGGGACAGCCTACGAGCAGTACTTC
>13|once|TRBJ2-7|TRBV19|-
CASKGSRPYEQYF
TGTGCCAGTAAGGGATCCCGGCCCTACGAGCAGTACTTC
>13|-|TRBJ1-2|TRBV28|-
CASRRPANYGYTF
TGTGCCAGCAGAAGACCAGCTAACTATGGCTACACCTTC
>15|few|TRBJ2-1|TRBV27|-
CASSFGFLGYNEQFF
TGTGCCAGCAGTTTCGGTTTTCTAGGATACAATGAGCAGTTCTTC
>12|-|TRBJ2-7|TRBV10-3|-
CAISEALDEQYF
TGTGCCATCAGTGAGGCGTTGGACGAGCAGTACTTC
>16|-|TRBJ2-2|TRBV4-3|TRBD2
CASSLSPSGDTGELFF
TGCGCCAGCAGCCTATCCCCTAGCGGGGACACCGGGGAGCTGTTTTTT
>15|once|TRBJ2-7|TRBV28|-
CASSPLREGRTEQYF
TGTGCCAGCAGCCCCCTTCGAGAGGGGAGAACCGAGCAGTACTTC
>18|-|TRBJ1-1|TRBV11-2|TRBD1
CASSRGRALTGTNTEAFF
TGTGCCAGCAGCCGGGGAAGGGCGTTGACAGGGACGAACACTGAAGCTTTCTTT
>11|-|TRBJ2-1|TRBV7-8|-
CASSLGSSEFF
TGTGCCAGCAGCTTAGGTTCTTCGGAGTTCTTC
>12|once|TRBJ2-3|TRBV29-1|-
CSATASTDTQYF
TGCAGTGCTACGGCTAGCACAGATACGCAGTATTTT
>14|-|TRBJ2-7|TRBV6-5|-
CASSYSRFSYEQYF
TGTGCCAGCAGTTACTCGCGGTTCTCCTACGAGCAGTACTTC
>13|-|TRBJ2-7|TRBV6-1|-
CASRVGRAYEQYF
TGTGCCAGCAGGGTGGGCAGGGCCTACGAGCAGTACTTC
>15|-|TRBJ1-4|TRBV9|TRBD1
CASSGYRGKGEKLFF
TGTGCCAGCAGCGGATACAGGGGGAAAGGGGAAAAACTGTTTTTT
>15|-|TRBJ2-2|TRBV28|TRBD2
CASTWGGRAGGELFF
TGTGCCAGCACTTGGGGCGGGAGGGCCGGCGGGGAGCTGTTTTTT
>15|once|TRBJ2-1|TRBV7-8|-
CASSLELRRYNEQFF
TGTGCCAGCAGCTTAGAGCTAAGACGGTACAATGAGCAGTTCTTC
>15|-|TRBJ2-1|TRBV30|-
CAWTWTARGYNEQFF
TGTGCCTGGACCTGGACAGCCCGAGGATACAATGAGCAGTTCTTC
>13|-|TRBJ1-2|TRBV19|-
CASSLYSSGGYTF
TGTGCCAGTAGTCTCTATTCTTCGGGAGGCTACACCTTC
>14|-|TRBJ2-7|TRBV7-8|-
CASSLEEETYEQYF
TGTGCCAGCAGCTTAGAAGAGGAAACCTACGAGCAGTACTTC
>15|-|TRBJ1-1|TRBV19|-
CASSPIDRRGTEAFF
TGTGCCAGTAGCCCTATTGACAGGCGAGGTACTGAAGCTTTCTTT
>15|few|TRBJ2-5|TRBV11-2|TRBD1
CASSLVRGGVETQYF
TGTGCCAGCAGCTTAGTCAGAGGGGGCGTAGAGACCCAGTACTTC
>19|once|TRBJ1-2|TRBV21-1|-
CASIRTGGKRPDSNYGYTF
TGTGCCAGCATTCGGACAGGAGGCAAAAGGCCAGACTCCAACTATGGCTACACCTTC
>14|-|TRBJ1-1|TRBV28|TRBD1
CASGAGTGNTEAFF
TGTGCCAGCGGAGCCGGGACAGGGAACACTGAAGCTTTCTTT
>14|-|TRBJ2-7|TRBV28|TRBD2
CASVEAGEAYEQYF
TGTGCCAGCGTTGAGGCGGGGGAGGCCTACGAGCAGTACTTC
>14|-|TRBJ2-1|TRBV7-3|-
CASSPGAAVGEQFF
TGTGCCAGCAGCCCCGGAGCAGCCGTTGGTGAGCAGTTCTTC
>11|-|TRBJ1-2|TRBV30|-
CAWSIGPHHTF
TGTGCCTGGAGTATAGGACCTCATCACACCTTC